A single T cell receptor beta chain is shown here with its context. Its antigen is undetermined. The authors prepared the TCRbeta library with unique molecular identifiers. TCRdb processed the PCR reads anew with MiXCR; each CDR3 protein has one entry. The sample lists some 550,000 distinct CDR3 sequences, more than 20% occurring once. CDR3 size: 13 residues. Trimming removed 3 bases at V and 4 bases at J, with 9 bases between. The data derive from a study of T-cell reconstitution after alpha-beta-depleted transplantation in children. Study results and caveats: Newly generated T cells supplied most T-cell counts and diversity one year post-transplant. Several hundred graft clones that had expanded were reportedly the source of alpha-beta T cells about two months after transplant.

This clonotype originated in a boy under two years old who had a stem cell transplant for acute myeloid leukemia, so the T cells may come from the graft donor. This chain connects TRBV12-3 or TRBV12-4 to TRBJ2-5; D is unresolved. The sequencing here drew on PBMCs, mostly from graft donor cells, taken 360 days after TCRalphabeta/CD19-depleted stem cell transplant. The CDR3 DNA reads as TGTGCCAGCAGTTTTGCTGAGGTAGAGACCCAGTACTTC. Amino acid sequence: CASSFAEVETQYF.